These 21 T cell receptor beta chains originate from one sample sequenced in a study of regulatory T cells in long-lasting Graves disease. Arm-PCR with iRepertoire HTBI primers amplified the CDR3 regions for these TCR beta libraries. TCRdb used MiXCR to reprocess the multiplex PCR reads, holding one entry per CDR3 protein. The sample shows 600,000 to 650,000 distinct CDR3 sequences, roughly 15% of them seen only once. Time point indicated: newly diagnosed GD, antithyroid drugs for less than 3 months. After RNA was extracted from PBMCs, the TCR library was made from it. This same sample was also taken into another study, of T cells in Graves' hyperthyroidism and ophthalmopathy.

Source: peripheral blood mononuclear cells (PBMCs), taken at new diagnosis, from a patient treated with antithyroid drugs. The receptor set was obtained from a woman in her thirties with Graves disease.

Notes on this clonotype: Given a much more abundant clone one base away, this may be a read error. The chain links TRBV11-2 to TRBJ2-5, with 7 bases that match TRBD1. The J segment lost 7 bases and the V segment lost 6 bases, leaving 14 bases of the junction unmatched. Germline V gene sequence: CDR1 SGHAT, CDR2 FQNNGV. The CDR3 length is 15 residues. As DNA, the CDR3 is TGTGCCAGCAGTTTTGGGGGACAGACCGAGGGGACCCAGTACTTC. It encodes CASSFGGQTEGTQYF.

Note on this clonotype: Just one base apart from a much larger clone, this may be a read error. This chain connects TRBV18 to TRBJ2-2, with D perhaps matching TRBD2 (5 bases). CDR3 length: 13 residues. The germline gives CDR1 KGHSH, CDR2 LQKENI. The CDR3 DNA reads as TGTGCCAGCTCACCACGTGACACCGGGGAGCTGGTTTTT. This gives the protein CASSPRDTGELVF.

In its sample, this clonotype was seen many times. The chain employs TRBV28 and TRBJ2-7, with a possible D match to TRBD1 (6 bases). Trimming left V 3 bases short and J 9 bases short, with 12 bases between. Per the germline V gene, CDR1 is MDHEN and CDR2 is SYDVKM. This CDR3 has 12 residues. This CDR3 reads CASSFLGTRQYF. For the CDR3, the DNA is TGTGCCAGCAGTTTTCTAGGGACACGGCAGTACTTC.

In its sample, this clonotype was seen many times. V is TRBV15 and J is TRBJ1-5; 9 bases line up with TRBD1. Germline V lookup: CDR1 LNHNV, CDR2 YYDKDF (reference sequence). The CDR3 length is 16 residues. Germline trimming cut 1 base from V and 6 bases from J; bases unmatched to any gene: 7. The DNA of the CDR3 is TGTGCCACCAGCAGAGGGGGGGGGACAGGGAGTCAGCCCCAGCATTTT. Its protein product is CATSRGGGTGSQPQHF.

This clonotype has only a few counts. The rearrangement joins TRBV20-1 to TRBJ2-1; 7 nucleotides align to TRBD2. Germline values: CDR1 DFQATT, CDR2 SNEGSKA (reference sequence). J gave up 7 bases and V 6 bases, and 9 bases lay outside the gene matches. The CDR3 runs 13 residues. CDR3 sequence (DNA): TGCAGTGCCCCCCGTCCGGGAGGAAATGAGCAGTTCTTC. This gives the protein CSAPRPGGNEQFF.

This chain joins TRBV28 and TRBJ2-1; weak D call: TRBD2 (6 bases). The ends were cut back, 4 bases at V and 2 bases at J, with 18 bases in the middle. Germline CDR1 is MDHEN and CDR2 is SYDVKM. This CDR3 has 17 amino acids. The CDR3 region is CASSSSRVGSAYNEQFF. The CDR3, as DNA: TGTGCCAGCAGTTCCAGCAGGGTCGGGAGCGCCTACAATGAGCAGTTCTTC.

Note on this clonotype: A read error may explain this, as a much larger clone is one base away. This rearrangement joins TRBV7-9 to TRBJ2-1; 8 positions agree with TRBD2. After removal of 1 base from V and 0 bases from J, the junction contained 5 bases not matched to a gene. The CDR3 runs to 17 residues. Germline assignment: CDR1 SEHNR and CDR2 FQNEAQ (reference sequence). The chain's CDR3 is CASSLEGLAISYNEQFF. CDR3 DNA sequence: TGTGCCAGCAGCTTAGAAGGACTAGCCATCTCCTACAATGAGCAGTTCTTC. Combining the CDR3 with reference TRBV7-9 and TRBJ2-1 gives the whole variable domain DTGVSQNPRHKITKRGQNVTFRCDPISEHNRLYWYRQTLGQGPEFLTYFQNEAQLEKSRLLSDRFSAERPKGSFSTLEIQRTEQGDSAMYLCASSLEGLAISYNEQFFGPGTRLTVL.

Turning to this clonotype: A read error may explain this, as a much larger clone is one base away. V gene TRBV11-2 combines with J gene TRBJ2-2; 10 bases fit TRBD1. This CDR3 comprises 15 residues. Germline V gene data show CDR1 as SGHAT and CDR2 as FQNNGV. The CDR3 DNA is TGTGCCAGCAGCTCAGCCGGGACAGGGGCCCGGGAGCTGCTTTTT. Residues: CASSSAGTGARELLF.

This clonotype was detected ten times or more. CDR3 nucleotide sequence: TGTGCCAGCAGCAGGACCACGGCGGGACTAGCGGGAACGGCGGCCGGTGCGCAGTATTTT. Translation: CASSRTTAGLAGTAAGAQYF. This sequence joins TRBV7-2 and TRBJ2-3, with 13 bases lining up with TRBD2. V shed 5 bases, J shed 10 bases, and the junction held 24 bases outside the gene matches. The germline CDR1 and CDR2 sequences are SGHTA and FQGNSA. The CDR3 consists of 20 residues.

The genes are TRBV28 and TRBJ2-3; a weak D match, TRBD1 (5 bases). The J call is uncertain, as TRBJ2-5 better fits the DNA end. The CDR3 contains 14 residues. The V gene's germline CDR1 is MDHEN and CDR2 SYDVKM. As DNA, the CDR3 is TGTGCCAGCTCTTCAGGGCAAGGGCCAGAGACCCAGTACTTC. Protein product: CASSSGQGPETQYF.

The chain couples TRBV12-3 or TRBV12-4 to TRBJ2-5, with D tentatively TRBD1 (5 bases). The V end lost 7 bases, the J end lost 4 bases, and 16 bases lay between the germline ends. The CDR3 has 14 amino acids. The CDR3 nucleotides are TGTGCCAGCACCCTAGGGGCCGGGTCAGAGACCCAGTACTTC. Protein: CASTLGAGSETQYF.

The J gene is TRBJ2-1, the V gene TRBV11-2; no reliable D call. The length of the CDR3 is 11 residues. Trimming shortened V by 5 bases and J by 14 bases, and 13 bases separated the two germline ends. Germline V gives CDR1 SGHAT, CDR2 FQNNGV. The CDR3 region has the DNA TGTGCCAGCAGCCGGTCGTTGATGGAGTTCTTC. Protein sequence: CASSRSLMEFF.

This clonotype was recorded many times. CDR3 protein: CASSSPRKIDNEQFF. CDR3 DNA: TGTGCCAGCAGTTCCCCCCGCAAGATAGATAATGAGCAGTTCTTC. The V gene is TRBV27, the J gene TRBJ2-1; D gene uncertain. The ends were cut back, 4 bases at V and 7 bases at J, with 17 bases in the middle. This CDR3 region has 15 residues. Germline-derived CDR1 and CDR2 are MNHEY and SMNVEV (reference sequence).

The V call is TRBV3-1, the J call TRBJ2-7; 8 bases match TRBD2. The J segment lost 5 bases and the V segment lost 1 base, leaving 4 bases of the junction unmatched. In germline, CDR1 is LGHDT, CDR2 YNNKEL (reference sequence). The CDR3 runs 14 residues. Here the CDR3 reads CASSQGLAGNEQYF. CDR3 nucleotide sequence: TGTGCCAGCAGCCAAGGGTTAGCGGGGAACGAGCAGTACTTC.

The chain couples TRBV20-1 to TRBJ1-3, with TRBD1 matching 7 bases. This CDR3 has 15 residues. Per germline, CDR1 DFQATT and CDR2 SNEGSKA (reference sequence). Germline trimming cut 6 bases from V and 3 bases from J; bases unmatched to any gene: 11. CDR3 nucleotide sequence: TGCAGTGCGCGAGGGGACAGTTGGATTGGAAACACCATATATTTT. Residues: CSARGDSWIGNTIYF.

A note on this clonotype: A read error is likely here: a far larger clone is one base away. The CDR3 reads CASSLGLAVSYNEQYF. The CDR3 bases are TGTGCCAGCAGCCTCGGACTAGCGGTCTCCTACAATGAGCAGTACTTC. The chain employs TRBV7-8 and TRBJ2-4, with 10 bases lining up with TRBD2. CDR1 and CDR2 from the germline V gene are SGHVS and FQNEAQ. The CDR3 spans 16 residues. Losses at the gene ends were 5 bases for V and 13 bases for J; bases not matched to a gene: 17.

The chain recombines TRBV5-8 with TRBJ2-5, with D tentatively TRBD2 (6 bases). Deletions cut 1 base from V and 1 base from J, with 11 bases between. In germline, CDR1 is SGHTS, CDR2 YDEGEE. The CDR3 has 15 residues. CDR3 sequence reads: CASSLQGGFQETQYF. In nucleotides, the CDR3 is TGTGCCAGCAGCTTGCAGGGAGGCTTCCAAGAGACCCAGTACTTC.

This chain uses TRBV18 with TRBJ2-2; D call uncertain. The germline CDR1 and CDR2 sequences are KGHSH and LQKENI. V was clipped by 6 bases and J by 6 bases, with 14 bases between them. The CDR3 has 14 amino acids. The CDR3 DNA is TGTGCCAGCTCGGCCGGGCCGGCGGCCGGGGAGCTGTTTTTT. Translated: CASSAGPAAGELFF.

The chain recombines TRBV6-1 with TRBJ2-5, with 9 bases aligning to TRBD2. This CDR3 region has 14 residues. Germline trimming cut 8 bases from V and 5 bases from J; bases unmatched to any gene: 9. CDR1 and CDR2 from the germline V gene are MNHNS and SASEGT. In nucleotides, the CDR3 is TGTGCCAGCGGGCGGGGGGGCCAGTGGGAGACCCAGTACTTC. Translated, it gives CASGRGGQWETQYF.

This clonotype was seen a few times. V gene TRBV6-4 combines with J gene TRBJ2-5; 9 nucleotides agree with TRBD2. Germline loops: CDR1 MRHNA, CDR2 SNTAGT. After removal of 0 bases from V and 0 bases from J, the junction contained 5 bases not matched to a gene. This CDR3 has 17 residues. The CDR3 DNA is TGTGCCAGCAGTGACTCGATGGCGGGAGGGTACCAAGAGACCCAGTACTTC. This gives the protein CASSDSMAGGYQETQYF.

The chain carries TRBV20-1 and TRBJ2-1; 13 bases are a match to TRBD2. The germline V gene has CDR1 DFQATT and CDR2 SNEGSKA (reference sequence). V lost 2 bases, J lost 10 bases, and 14 bases stayed unmatched. CDR3 size: 17 residues. CDR3 nucleotide sequence: TGCAGTGCTAGATACACGTGGGGACTAGCGGGGCGCGCGGAGCAGTTCTTC. This encodes CSARYTWGLAGRAEQFF.